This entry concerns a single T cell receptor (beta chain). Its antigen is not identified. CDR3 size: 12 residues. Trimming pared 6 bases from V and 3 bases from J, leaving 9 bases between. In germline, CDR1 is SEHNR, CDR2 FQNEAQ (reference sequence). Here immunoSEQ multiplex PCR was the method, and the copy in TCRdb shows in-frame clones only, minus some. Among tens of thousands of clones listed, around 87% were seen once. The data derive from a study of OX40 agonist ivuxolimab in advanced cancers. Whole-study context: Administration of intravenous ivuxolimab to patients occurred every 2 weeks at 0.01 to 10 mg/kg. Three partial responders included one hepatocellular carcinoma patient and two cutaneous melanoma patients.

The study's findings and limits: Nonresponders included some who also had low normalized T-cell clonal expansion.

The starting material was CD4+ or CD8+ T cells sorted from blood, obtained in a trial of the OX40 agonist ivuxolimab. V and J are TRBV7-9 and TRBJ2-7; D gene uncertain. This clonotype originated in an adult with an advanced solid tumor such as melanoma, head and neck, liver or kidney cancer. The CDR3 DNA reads TGTGCCAGCAGTGGGGAAGGCTACGAGCAGTACTTC. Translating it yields CASSGEGYEQYF.